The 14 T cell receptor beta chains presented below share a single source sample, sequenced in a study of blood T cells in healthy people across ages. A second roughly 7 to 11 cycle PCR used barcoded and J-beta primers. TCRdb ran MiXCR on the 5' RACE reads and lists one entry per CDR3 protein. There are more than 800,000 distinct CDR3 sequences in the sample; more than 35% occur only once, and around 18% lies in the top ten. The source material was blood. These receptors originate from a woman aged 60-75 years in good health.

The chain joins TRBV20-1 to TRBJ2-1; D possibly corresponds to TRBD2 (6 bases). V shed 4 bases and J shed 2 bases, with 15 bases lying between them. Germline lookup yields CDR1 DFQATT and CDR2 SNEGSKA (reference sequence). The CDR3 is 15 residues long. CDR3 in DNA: TGCAGTGCTACAGGATTCTTAGCGGCCTACAATGAGCAGTTCTTC. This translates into CSATGFLAAYNEQFF.

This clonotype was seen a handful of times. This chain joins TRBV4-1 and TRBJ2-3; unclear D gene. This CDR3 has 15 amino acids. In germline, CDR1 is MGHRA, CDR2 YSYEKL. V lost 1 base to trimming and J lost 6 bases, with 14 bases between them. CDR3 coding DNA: TGCGCCAGCAGCCAAGGGATTACTGGTCCCGATACGCAGTATTTT. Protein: CASSQGITGPDTQYF.

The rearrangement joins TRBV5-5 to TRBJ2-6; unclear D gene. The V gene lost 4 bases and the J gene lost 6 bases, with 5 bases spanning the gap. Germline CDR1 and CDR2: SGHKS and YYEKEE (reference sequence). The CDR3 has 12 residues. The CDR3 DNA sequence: TGTGCCAGCAGCCCACCGGCCAACGTCCTGACTTTC. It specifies CASSPPANVLTF.

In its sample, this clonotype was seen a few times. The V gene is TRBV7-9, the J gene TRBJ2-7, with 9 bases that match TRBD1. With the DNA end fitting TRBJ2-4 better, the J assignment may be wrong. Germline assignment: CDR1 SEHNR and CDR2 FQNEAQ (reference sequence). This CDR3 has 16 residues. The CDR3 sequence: CASSLQETGGTNIQYF. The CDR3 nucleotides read TGTGCCAGCAGCTTACAGGAGACAGGGGGGACGAACATTCAGTACTTC.

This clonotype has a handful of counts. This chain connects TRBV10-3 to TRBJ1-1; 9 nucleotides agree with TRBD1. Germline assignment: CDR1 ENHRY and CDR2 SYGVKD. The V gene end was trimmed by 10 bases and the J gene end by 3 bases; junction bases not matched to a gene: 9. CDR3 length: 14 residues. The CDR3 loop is CATSDTGGYTEAFF. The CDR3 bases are TGTGCCACCTCGGATACAGGGGGCTACACTGAAGCTTTCTTT.

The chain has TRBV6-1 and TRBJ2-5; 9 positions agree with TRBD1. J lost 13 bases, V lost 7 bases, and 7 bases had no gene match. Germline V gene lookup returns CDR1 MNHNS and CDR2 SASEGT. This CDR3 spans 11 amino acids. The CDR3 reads CASITGQGMYF. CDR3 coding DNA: TGTGCCAGCATAACGGGACAGGGAATGTACTTC.

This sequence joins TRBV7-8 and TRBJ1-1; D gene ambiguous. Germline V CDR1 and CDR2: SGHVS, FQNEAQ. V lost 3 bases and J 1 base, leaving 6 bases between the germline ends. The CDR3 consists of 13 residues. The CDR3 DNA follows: TGTGCCAGCAGCTTCTCCAGGAACACTGAAGCTTTCTTT. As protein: CASSFSRNTEAFF.

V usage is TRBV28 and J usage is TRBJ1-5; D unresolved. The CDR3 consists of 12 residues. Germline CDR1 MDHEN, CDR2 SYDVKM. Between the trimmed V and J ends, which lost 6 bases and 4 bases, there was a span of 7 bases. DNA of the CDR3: TGTGCCAGCAGGGAGAGGAATCAGCCCCAGCATTTT. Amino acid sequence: CASRERNQPQHF.

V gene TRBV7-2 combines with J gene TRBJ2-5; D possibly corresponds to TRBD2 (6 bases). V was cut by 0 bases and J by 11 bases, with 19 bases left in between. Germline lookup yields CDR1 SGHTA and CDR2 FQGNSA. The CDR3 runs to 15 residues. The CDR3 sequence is CASSLAGGRYNEQYF. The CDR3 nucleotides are TGTGCCAGCAGCTTAGCGGGAGGTAGATACAATGAGCAGTACTTC. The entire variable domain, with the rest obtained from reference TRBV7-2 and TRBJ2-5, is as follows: GAGVSQSPSNKVTEKGKDVELRCDPISGHTALYWYRQSLGQGLEFLIYFQGNSAPDKSGLPSDRFSAERTGGSVSTLTIQRTQQEDSAVYLCASSLAGGRYNEQYFGPGTRLLVL.

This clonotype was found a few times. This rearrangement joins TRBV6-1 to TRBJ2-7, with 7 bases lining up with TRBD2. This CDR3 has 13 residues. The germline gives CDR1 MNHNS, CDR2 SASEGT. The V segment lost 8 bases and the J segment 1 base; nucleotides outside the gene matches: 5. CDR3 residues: CASGEGGSYEQYF. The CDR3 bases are TGTGCCAGCGGGGAGGGAGGGTCCTACGAGCAGTACTTC.

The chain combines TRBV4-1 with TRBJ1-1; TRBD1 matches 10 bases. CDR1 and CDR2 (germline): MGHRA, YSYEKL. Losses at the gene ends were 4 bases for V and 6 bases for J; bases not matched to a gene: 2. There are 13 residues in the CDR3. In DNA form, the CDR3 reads TGCGCCAGCAGCCCCGGGACAGGGGCTGAAGCTTTCTTT. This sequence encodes CASSPGTGAEAFF.

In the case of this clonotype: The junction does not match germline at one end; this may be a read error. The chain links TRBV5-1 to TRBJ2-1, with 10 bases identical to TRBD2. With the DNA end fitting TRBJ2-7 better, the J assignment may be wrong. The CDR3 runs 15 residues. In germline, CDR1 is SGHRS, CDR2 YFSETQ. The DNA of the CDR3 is TGTGCCAGCAGCTTAGCTAGCGGGAGTTACAATGAGCAGTACTTC. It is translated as CASSLASGSYNEQYF.

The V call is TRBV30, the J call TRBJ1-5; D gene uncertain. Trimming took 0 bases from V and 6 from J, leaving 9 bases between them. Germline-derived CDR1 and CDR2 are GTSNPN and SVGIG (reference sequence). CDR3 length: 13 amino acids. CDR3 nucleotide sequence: TGTGCCTGGAGTGTCGAGGGTAGTCAGCCCCAGCATTTT. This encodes CAWSVEGSQPQHF.

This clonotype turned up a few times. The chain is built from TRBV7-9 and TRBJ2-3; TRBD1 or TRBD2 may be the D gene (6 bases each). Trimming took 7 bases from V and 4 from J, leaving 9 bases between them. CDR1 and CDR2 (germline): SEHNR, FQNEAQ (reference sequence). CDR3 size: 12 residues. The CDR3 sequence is CASKGGSDTQYF. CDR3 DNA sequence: TGTGCCAGCAAGGGGGGCTCAGATACGCAGTATTTT.